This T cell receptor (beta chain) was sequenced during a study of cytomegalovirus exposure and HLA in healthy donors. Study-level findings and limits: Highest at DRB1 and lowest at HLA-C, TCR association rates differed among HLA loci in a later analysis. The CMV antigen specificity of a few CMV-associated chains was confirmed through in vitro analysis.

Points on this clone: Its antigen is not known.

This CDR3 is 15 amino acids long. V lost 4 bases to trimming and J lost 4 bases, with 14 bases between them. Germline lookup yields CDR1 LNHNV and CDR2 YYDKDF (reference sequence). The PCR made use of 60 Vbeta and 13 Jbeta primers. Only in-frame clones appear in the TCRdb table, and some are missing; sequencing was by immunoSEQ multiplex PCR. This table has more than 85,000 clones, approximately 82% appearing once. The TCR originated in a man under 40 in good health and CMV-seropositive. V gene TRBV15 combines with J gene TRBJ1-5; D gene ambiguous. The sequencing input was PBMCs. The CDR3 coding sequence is TGTGCCACCAGCACTAGAGCGACGGGGAATCAGCCCCAGCATTTT. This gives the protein CATSTRATGNQPQHF.